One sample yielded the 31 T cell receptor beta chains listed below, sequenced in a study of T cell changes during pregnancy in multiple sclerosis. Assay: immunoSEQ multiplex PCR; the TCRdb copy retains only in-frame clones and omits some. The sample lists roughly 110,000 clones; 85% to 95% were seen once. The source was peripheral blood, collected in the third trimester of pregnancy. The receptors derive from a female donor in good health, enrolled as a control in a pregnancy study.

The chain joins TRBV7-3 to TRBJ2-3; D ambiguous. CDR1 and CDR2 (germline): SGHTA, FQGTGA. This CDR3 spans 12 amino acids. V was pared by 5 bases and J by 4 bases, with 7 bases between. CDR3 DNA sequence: TGTGCCAGCAGCGCAATAGCAGATACGCAGTATTTT. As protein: CASSAIADTQYF.

The CDR3 protein is CASSRAGSYNEQFF. DNA of the CDR3: TGCGCCAGCAGCCGGGCAGGGTCCTACAATGAGCAGTTCTTC. The V call is TRBV4-3, the J call TRBJ2-1, with D possibly matching TRBD1 (5 bases). CDR3 size: 14 residues. Per germline, CDR1 LGHNA and CDR2 YSLEER. V gave up 4 bases and J gave up 1 base, with 8 bases separating them.

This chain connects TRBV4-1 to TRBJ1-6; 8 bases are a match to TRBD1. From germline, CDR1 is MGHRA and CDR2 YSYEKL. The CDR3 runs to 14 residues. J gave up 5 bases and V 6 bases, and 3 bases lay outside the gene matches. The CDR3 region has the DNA TGCGCCAGCAGGAGACAGGGGAATAATTCACCCCTCCACTTT. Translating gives CASRRQGNNSPLHF.

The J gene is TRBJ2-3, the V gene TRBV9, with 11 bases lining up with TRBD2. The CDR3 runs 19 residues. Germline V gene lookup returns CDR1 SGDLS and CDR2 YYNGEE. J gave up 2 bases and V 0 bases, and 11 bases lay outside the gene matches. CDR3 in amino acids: CASSVVASGGSRPTDTQYF. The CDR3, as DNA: TGTGCCAGCAGCGTAGTGGCTAGCGGGGGGTCTAGGCCCACAGATACGCAGTATTTT.

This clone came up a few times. CDR3 region: CASSIVAGASYEQYF. Here the CDR3 DNA reads TGTGCCAGTAGTATAGTGGCGGGGGCCTCCTACGAGCAGTACTTC. The chain carries TRBV19 and TRBJ2-7; possible D gene TRBD2, 7 bases. Trimming stripped 1 base from V and 0 bases from J, with 10 bases between. CDR3 length: 15 residues. CDR1 is LNHDA, CDR2 SQIVND, per germline (reference sequence).

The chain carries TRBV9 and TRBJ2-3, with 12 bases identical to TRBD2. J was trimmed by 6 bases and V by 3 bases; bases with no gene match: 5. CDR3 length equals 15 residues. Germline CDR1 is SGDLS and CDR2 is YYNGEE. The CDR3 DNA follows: TGTGCCAGCAGCGGCAGACTAGCGGGGGCGGATACGCAGTATTTT. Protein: CASSGRLAGADTQYF.

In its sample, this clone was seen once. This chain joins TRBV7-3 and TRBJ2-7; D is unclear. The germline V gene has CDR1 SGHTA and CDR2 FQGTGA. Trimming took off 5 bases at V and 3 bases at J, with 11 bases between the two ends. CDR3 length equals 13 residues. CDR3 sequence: CASSVDSNYEQYF. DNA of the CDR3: TGTGCCAGCAGCGTCGACTCGAACTACGAGCAGTACTTC.

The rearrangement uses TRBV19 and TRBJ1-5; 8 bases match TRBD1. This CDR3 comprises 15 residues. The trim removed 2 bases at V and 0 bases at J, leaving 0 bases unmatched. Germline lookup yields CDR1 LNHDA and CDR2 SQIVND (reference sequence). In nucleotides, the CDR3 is TGTGCCAGTAGTATACAGGGGGCTAGCAATCAGCCCCAGCATTTT. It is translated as CASSIQGASNQPQHF.

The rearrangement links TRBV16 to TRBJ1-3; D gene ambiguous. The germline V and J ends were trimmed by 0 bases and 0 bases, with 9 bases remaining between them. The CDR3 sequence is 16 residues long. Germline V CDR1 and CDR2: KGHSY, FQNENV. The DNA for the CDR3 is TGTGCCAGCAGCCAATCTGTACAGAACTCTGGAAACACCATATATTTT. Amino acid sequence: CASSQSVQNSGNTIYF.

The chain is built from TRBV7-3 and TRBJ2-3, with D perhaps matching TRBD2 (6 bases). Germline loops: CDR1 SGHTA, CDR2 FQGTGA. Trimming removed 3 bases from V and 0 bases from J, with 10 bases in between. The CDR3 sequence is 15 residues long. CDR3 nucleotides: TGTGCCAGCAGCTTCTCGGGACTCAGCACAGATACGCAGTATTTT. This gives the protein CASSFSGLSTDTQYF.

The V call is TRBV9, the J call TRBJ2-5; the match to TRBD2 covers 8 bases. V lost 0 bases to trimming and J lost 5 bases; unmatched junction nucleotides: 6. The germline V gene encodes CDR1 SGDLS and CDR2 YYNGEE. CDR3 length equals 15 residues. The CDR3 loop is CASSVELAVGETQYF. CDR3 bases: TGTGCCAGCAGCGTAGAACTAGCGGTGGGGGAGACCCAGTACTTC.

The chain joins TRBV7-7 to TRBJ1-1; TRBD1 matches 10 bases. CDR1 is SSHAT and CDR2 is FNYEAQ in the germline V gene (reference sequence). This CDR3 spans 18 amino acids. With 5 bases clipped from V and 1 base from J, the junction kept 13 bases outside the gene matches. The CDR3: CASSIRIGTGAGNTEAFF. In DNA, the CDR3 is TGTGCCAGCAGCATTCGAATCGGGACAGGGGCGGGGAACACTGAAGCTTTCTTT.

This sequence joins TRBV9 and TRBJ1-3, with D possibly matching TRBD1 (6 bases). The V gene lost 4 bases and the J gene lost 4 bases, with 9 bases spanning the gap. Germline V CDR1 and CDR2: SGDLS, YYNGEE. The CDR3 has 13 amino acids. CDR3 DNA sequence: TGTGCCAGCAGCCCAGACAGGGGAAACACCATATATTTT. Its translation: CASSPDRGNTIYF.

In DNA, the CDR3 is TGTGCCAGCAGCCCGTCGTATGTGAGTTCAGAGCAGTACTTC. Protein sequence: CASSPSYVSSEQYF. V gene TRBV7-9 combines with J gene TRBJ2-7; D gene ambiguous. The V and J ends lost 5 bases and 7 bases respectively, with 18 bases between them. CDR1 is SEHNR and CDR2 is FQNEAQ in the germline V gene (reference sequence). CDR3 size: 14 residues.

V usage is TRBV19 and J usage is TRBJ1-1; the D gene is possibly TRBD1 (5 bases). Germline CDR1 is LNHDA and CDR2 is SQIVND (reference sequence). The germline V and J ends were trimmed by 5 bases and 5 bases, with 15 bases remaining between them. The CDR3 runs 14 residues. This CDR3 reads CASSFPQGWTEAFF. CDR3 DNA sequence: TGTGCCAGTAGTTTTCCCCAGGGATGGACTGAAGCTTTCTTT.

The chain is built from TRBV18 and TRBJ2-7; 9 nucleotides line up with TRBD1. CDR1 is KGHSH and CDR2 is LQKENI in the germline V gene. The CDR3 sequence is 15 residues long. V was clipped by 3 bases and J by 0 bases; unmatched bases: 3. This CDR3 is CASSPRDRASYEQYF. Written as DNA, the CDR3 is TGTGCCAGCTCACCCCGGGACAGGGCCTCCTACGAGCAGTACTTC.

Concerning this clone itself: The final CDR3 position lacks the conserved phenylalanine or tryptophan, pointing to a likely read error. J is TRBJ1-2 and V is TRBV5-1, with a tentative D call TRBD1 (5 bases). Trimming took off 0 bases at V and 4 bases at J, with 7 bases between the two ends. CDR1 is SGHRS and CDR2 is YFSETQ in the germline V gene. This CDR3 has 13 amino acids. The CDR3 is CASSLEGFYGYTL. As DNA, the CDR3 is TGCGCCAGCAGCTTGGAGGGGTTCTATGGCTACACCCTC.

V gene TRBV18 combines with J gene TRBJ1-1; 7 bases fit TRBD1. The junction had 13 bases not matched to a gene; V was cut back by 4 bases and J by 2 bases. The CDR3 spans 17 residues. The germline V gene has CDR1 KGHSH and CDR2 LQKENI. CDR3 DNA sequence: TGTGCCAGCTCACAGACAGGGTCCCCGGGCCTTAACACTGAAGCTTTCTTT. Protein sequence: CASSQTGSPGLNTEAFF.

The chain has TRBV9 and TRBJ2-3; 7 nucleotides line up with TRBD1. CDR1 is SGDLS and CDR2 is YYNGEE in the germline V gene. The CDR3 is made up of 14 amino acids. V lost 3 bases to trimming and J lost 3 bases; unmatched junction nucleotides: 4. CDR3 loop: CASSGRQGTDTQYF. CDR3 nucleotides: TGTGCCAGCAGCGGCCGACAGGGAACAGATACGCAGTATTTT. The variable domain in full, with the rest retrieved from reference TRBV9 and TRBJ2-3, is DSGVTQTPKHLITATGQRVTLRCSPRSGDLSVYWYQQSLDQGLQFLIQYYNGEERAKGNILERFSAQQFPDLHSELNLSSLELGDSALYFCASSGRQGTDTQYFGPGTRLTVL.

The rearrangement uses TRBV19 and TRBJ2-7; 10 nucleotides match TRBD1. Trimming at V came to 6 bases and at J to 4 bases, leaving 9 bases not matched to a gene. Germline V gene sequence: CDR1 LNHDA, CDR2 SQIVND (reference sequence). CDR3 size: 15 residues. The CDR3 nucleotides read TGTGCCAGTAGCCAGCGGACAGGGGGAATGTACGAGCAGTACTTC. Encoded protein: CASSQRTGGMYEQYF.

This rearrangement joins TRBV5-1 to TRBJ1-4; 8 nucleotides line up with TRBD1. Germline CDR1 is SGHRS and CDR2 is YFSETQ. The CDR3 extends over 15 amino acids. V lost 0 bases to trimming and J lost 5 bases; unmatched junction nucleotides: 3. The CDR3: CASSLVGQENEKLFF. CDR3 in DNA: TGCGCCAGCAGCTTGGTGGGACAGGAGAATGAAAAACTGTTTTTT. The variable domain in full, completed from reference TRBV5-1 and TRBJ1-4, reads KAGVTQTPRYLIKTRGQQVTLSCSPISGHRSVSWYQQTPGQGLQFLFEYFSETQRNKGNFPGRFSGRQFSNSRSEMNVSTLELGDSALYLCASSLVGQENEKLFFGSGTQLSVL.

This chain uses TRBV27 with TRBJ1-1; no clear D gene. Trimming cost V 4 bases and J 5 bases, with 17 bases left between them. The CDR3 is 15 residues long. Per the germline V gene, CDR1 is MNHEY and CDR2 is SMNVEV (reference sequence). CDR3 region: CASSYGKGGRTEAFF. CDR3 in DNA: TGTGCCAGCAGTTACGGGAAGGGAGGGAGAACTGAAGCTTTCTTT.

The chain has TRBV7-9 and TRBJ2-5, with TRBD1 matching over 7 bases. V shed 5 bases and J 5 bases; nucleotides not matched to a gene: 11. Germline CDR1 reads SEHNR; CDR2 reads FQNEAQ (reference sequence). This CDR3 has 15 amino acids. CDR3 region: CASSQMTTGTETQYF. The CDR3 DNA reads TGTGCCAGCAGCCAGATGACGACAGGGACGGAGACCCAGTACTTC.

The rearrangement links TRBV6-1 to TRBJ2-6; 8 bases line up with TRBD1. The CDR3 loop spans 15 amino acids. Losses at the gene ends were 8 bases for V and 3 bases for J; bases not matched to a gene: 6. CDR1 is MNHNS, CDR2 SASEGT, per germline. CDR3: CASGQGARGANVLTF. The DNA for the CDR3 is TGTGCCAGCGGGCAGGGGGCTCGTGGGGCCAACGTCCTGACTTTC.

CDR3 region: CAWGRGNTEAFF. The CDR3 DNA sequence: TGTGCCTGGGGGAGAGGGAACACTGAAGCTTTCTTT. The V gene is TRBV30, the J gene TRBJ1-1, with D unclear. The V gene's germline CDR1 is GTSNPN and CDR2 SVGIG (reference sequence). The CDR3 has 12 residues. Trimming shortened V by 5 bases and J by 1 base, and 8 bases separated the two germline ends.

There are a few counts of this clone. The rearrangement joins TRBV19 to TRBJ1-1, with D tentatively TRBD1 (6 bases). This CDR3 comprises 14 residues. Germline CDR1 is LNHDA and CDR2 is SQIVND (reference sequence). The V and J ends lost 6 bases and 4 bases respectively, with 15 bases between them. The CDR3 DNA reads TGTGCCAGTAGGAGACAGGAACTAGGCACTGAAGCTTTCTTT. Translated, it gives CASRRQELGTEAFF.

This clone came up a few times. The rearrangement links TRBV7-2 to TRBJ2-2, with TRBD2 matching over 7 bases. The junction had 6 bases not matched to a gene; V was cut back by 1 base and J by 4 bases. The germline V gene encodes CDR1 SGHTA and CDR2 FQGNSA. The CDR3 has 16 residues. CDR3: CASSLGPGGGTGELFF. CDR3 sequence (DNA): TGTGCCAGCAGCTTAGGGCCGGGCGGGGGCACCGGGGAGCTGTTTTTT.

The CDR3 region has the DNA TGTGCCAGCGGAACAGGGCCCTACGAGCAGTACTTC. Its protein product is CASGTGPYEQYF. The chain recombines TRBV6-5 with TRBJ2-7; perhaps TRBD1 as D (6 bases). There are 12 residues in the CDR3. The V end lost 8 bases, the J end lost 2 bases, and 10 bases lay between the germline ends. Looked up from germline, CDR1 is MNHEY and CDR2 is SVGAGI.

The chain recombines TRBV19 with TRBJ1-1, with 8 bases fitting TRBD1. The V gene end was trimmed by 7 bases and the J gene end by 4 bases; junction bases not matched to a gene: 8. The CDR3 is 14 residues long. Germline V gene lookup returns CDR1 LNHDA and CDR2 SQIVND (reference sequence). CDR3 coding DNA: TGTGCCAGTACGGGACAGGTTGGGGGCACTGAAGCTTTCTTT. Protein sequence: CASTGQVGGTEAFF.

CDR3 loop: CAWRQGGGNTIYF. In nucleotides, the CDR3 is TGTGCCTGGAGACAGGGTGGGGGAAACACCATATATTTT. The chain combines TRBV30 with TRBJ1-3; possibly TRBD1 for D (6 bases). In germline, CDR1 is GTSNPN, CDR2 SVGIG (reference sequence). This CDR3 comprises 13 residues. Trimming shortened V by 3 bases and J by 4 bases, and 10 bases separated the two germline ends. The full variable domain, with the rest looked up from reference TRBV30 and TRBJ1-3, is SQTIHQWPATLVQPVGSPLSLECTVEGTSNPNLYWYRQAAGRGLQLLFYSVGIGQISSEVPQNLSASRPQDRQFILSSKKLLLSDSGFYLCAWRQGGGNTIYFGEGSWLTVV.

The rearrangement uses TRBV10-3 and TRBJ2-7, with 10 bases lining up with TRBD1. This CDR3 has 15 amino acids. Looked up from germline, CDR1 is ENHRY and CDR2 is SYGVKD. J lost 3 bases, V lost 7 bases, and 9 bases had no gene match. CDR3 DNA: TGTGCCATCACCAACGGGGGGACAGGGGTCTACGAGCAGTACTTC. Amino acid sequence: CAITNGGTGVYEQYF.